This TCR beta chain was captured by sequencing in a study of control samples from healthy donors and cancer patients. Germline V CDR1 and CDR2: SGHTA, FQGNSA. The CDR3 sequence is 15 residues long. V was clipped by 1 base and J by 4 bases, with 10 bases between them. The method was immunoSEQ multiplex PCR; TCRdb's version includes in-frame clones alone and lacks a portion of them. The table includes about 140,000 clones, 90% to 95% detected once. This sequence originates from a man aged 35-49 years in good health. The chain is built from TRBV7-2 and TRBJ2-2; D perhaps matches TRBD1 (5 bases). Sequences were obtained from blood. CDR3 sequence: CASSLVGHITGELFF. The CDR3 region has the DNA TGTGCCAGCAGCTTAGTGGGGCATATCACCGGGGAGCTGTTTTTT.